The 8 T cell receptor beta chains below come from one sample, sequenced in a study of Ad26.COV2.S vaccination and SARS-CoV-2 variants. Specified treatment: approximately 18 received Ad26.COV2.S at low or high dose, single or two shots; several received placebo; per-sample allocation not given. Sampling occurred on day 63 after the first vaccine or placebo injection. The protocol was immunoSEQ multiplex PCR, while the TCRdb copy is restricted to in-frame clones and leaves out a portion. The sample holds about 370,000 clones; about 88% are singletons and the top ten take roughly 3.5%. The sample here was peripheral blood, taken in a trial of Ad26.COV2.S vaccine versus placebo. The receptors shown here come from a person aged 18-60 years who received the Ad26.COV2.S COVID-19 vaccine or a placebo.

The chain has TRBV4-1 and TRBJ1-1, with 7 bases fitting TRBD1. V gave up 0 bases and J gave up 5 bases; unmatched junction bases: 3. The germline V gene has CDR1 MGHRA and CDR2 YSYEKL. The CDR3 totals 14 residues. CDR3 in amino acids: CASSQEGQSTEAFF. The CDR3 DNA reads as TGCGCCAGCAGCCAAGAGGGACAGAGTACTGAAGCTTTCTTT.

The J gene is TRBJ2-2, the V gene TRBV15; D is perhaps TRBD1 (6 bases). V lost 4 bases and J lost 1, with 10 bases in between. CDR3 length: 15 residues. Germline V gives CDR1 LNHNV, CDR2 YYDKDF (reference sequence). The chain's CDR3 is CATSKGGENTGELFF. CDR3 bases: TGTGCCACCAGCAAAGGGGGAGAGAACACCGGGGAGCTGTTTTTT.

The V and J genes are TRBV25-1 and TRBJ1-1, with a weak D call TRBD1 (5 bases). Germline CDR1 and CDR2: MGHDK and SYGVNS. The CDR3 covers 15 residues. V was clipped by 4 bases and J by 6 bases, with 18 bases between them. DNA of the CDR3: TGTGCCAGCAGTGGAGACAGAATAGGAGGCGCTGAAGCTTTCTTT. Its translation is CASSGDRIGGAEAFF.

The chain has TRBV5-5 and TRBJ1-1; D not certain. The CDR3 runs to 14 residues. V gave up 1 base and J gave up 5 bases, with 12 bases separating them. Germline lookup yields CDR1 SGHKS and CDR2 YYEKEE (reference sequence). The CDR3 protein is CASSLTGSGTEAFF. The CDR3 region has the DNA TGTGCCAGCAGCTTGACGGGGAGCGGGACTGAAGCTTTCTTT.

The chain uses TRBV19 and TRBJ2-3; TRBD2 matches 7 bases. V shed 3 bases, J shed 9 bases, and the junction held 3 bases outside the gene matches. Germline CDR1 and CDR2: LNHDA and SQIVND (reference sequence). This CDR3 has 12 amino acids. This CDR3 is CASSMGGNTQYF. The CDR3 coding sequence is TGTGCCAGTAGTATGGGGGGGAACACGCAGTATTTT.

The chain combines TRBV18 with TRBJ2-1, with 16 nucleotides matching TRBD2. The CDR3 extends over 20 amino acids. After removal of 0 bases from V and 4 bases from J, the junction contained 9 bases not matched to a gene. Germline CDR1 KGHSH, CDR2 LQKENI. This CDR3 reads CASSPPTGTSGGAGYNEQFF. CDR3 sequence (DNA): TGTGCCAGCTCACCACCAACCGGGACTAGCGGGGGGGCTGGGTACAATGAGCAGTTCTTC.

The chain links TRBV23-1 to TRBJ2-7; weak D call: TRBD1 (6 bases). TRBV23-1 is an open reading frame whose function is uncertain. Trimming stripped 3 bases from V and 3 bases from J, with 15 bases between. There are 15 residues in the CDR3. In nucleotides, the CDR3 is TGCGCCAGCAGTCACAGGGGAGCGTTGTTCTACGAGCAGTACTTC. As protein: CASSHRGALFYEQYF.

This chain links TRBV5-1 with TRBJ2-7, with no clear D. The V and J ends lost 0 bases and 6 bases respectively, with 10 bases between them. The CDR3 is 13 residues long. Germline V gene lookup returns CDR1 SGHRS and CDR2 YFSETQ. The CDR3 nucleotides are TGCGCCAGCAGCTTGGCCGTAGGGTTCGAGCAGTACTTC. This translates into CASSLAVGFEQYF.